This TCR beta chain was profiled in a study of T cell responses to AZD1222 COVID-19 vaccine. The CDR3 has 13 amino acids. The V gene end was trimmed by 6 bases and the J gene end by 4 bases; junction bases not matched to a gene: 1. The protocol was immunoSEQ multiplex PCR, while the TCRdb copy is restricted to in-frame clones and leaves out a portion. The sample shows some 140,000 clones, roughly 90% of them seen only once. A word on this clone: The sample holds other DNA sequences that translate to the same CDR3.

The rearrangement uses TRBV12-3 or TRBV12-4 and TRBJ2-5; TRBD2 matches 11 bases. The sequence came from an adult who received the AZD1222 COVID-19 vaccine. The material was peripheral blood, obtained 28 days after the second AZD1222 dose. CDR3 bases: TGTGCCAGCAGCCTAGCGGGAGGAGAGACCCAGTACTTC. Translated, it gives CASSLAGGETQYF.